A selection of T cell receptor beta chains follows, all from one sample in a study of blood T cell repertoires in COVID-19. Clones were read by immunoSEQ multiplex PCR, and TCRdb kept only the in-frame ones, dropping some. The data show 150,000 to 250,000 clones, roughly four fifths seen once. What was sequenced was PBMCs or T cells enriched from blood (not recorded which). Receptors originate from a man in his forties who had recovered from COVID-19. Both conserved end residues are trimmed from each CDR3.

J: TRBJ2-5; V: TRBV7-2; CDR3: ASLGLAGLMETQY
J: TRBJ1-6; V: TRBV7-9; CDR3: ASTLSGYGSPLH
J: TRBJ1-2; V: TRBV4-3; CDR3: ASSQGSASLGGYT
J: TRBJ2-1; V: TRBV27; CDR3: ASSLLGEASYNEQF
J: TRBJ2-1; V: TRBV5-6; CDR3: ASSLGLGTSGYNEQF
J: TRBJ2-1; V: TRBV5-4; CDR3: ASSLEADRGYNEQF
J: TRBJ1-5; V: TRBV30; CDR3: GPGGGFRNQPQH
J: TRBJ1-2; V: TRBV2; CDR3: ASSEQPGQVYGYT
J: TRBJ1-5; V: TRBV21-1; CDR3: ASSKGTGGRRQPQH
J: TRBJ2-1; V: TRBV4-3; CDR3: ASSQGGLAGENEQF
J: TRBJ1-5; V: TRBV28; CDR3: ASRPRGRGNQPQH
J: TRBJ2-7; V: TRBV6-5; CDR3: ASSYAASGSYEQY
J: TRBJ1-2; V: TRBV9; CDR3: ASSVVPSLGGYT